This entry lists 14 T cell receptor beta chains sequenced from one sample in a study of cytomegalovirus exposure and HLA in healthy donors. The PCR ran on 60 Vbeta and 13 Jbeta primers. Profiled with immunoSEQ multiplex PCR; TCRdb holds only in-frame clones, not every one. Found here are under 100,000 clones, under 80% of them singletons; the top ten hold roughly 1.9%. Sequenced: PBMCs. The source of these receptors is a boy aged 5-17 years in good health and CMV-seronegative.

The rearrangement links TRBV29-1 to TRBJ1-1; 8 bases align to TRBD1. CDR1 is SQVTM and CDR2 is ANQGSEA in the germline V gene. This CDR3 has 14 residues. Trimming cost V 7 bases and J 2 bases; bases outside gene matches: 9. In DNA, the CDR3 is TGCAGCGGAGGGTCCAGGGGGCGAAACACTGAAGCTTTCTTT. It specifies CSGGSRGRNTEAFF.

The chain couples TRBV4-3 to TRBJ1-5; 7 bases match TRBD1. The CDR3 covers 15 residues. Germline values: CDR1 LGHNA, CDR2 YSLEER. The junction had 2 bases not matched to a gene; V was cut back by 3 bases and J by 0 bases. Written as DNA, the CDR3 is TGCGCCAGCAGCCAGGGACAGTATAGCAATCAGCCCCAGCATTTT. This translates into CASSQGQYSNQPQHF.

This rearrangement joins TRBV7-3 to TRBJ1-2, with D uncertain. CDR3 length: 11 residues. Germline V CDR1 and CDR2: SGHTA, FQGTGA. The germline V and J ends were trimmed by 4 bases and 6 bases, with 6 bases remaining between them. The CDR3 reads CASSSGDGYTF. CDR3 nucleotide sequence: TGTGCCAGCAGCTCCGGGGATGGCTACACCTTC.

The V call is TRBV10-3, the J call TRBJ2-7, with TRBD2 identical over 7 bases. The V and J ends lost 3 bases and 2 bases, in that order; junction bases with no gene match: 4. Germline V gene lookup returns CDR1 ENHRY and CDR2 SYGVKD. The CDR3 has 14 residues. CDR3 amino acids: CAISEDSGPYEQYF. CDR3 coding DNA: TGTGCCATCAGTGAAGATAGCGGGCCCTACGAGCAGTACTTC.

This rearrangement joins TRBV7-6 to TRBJ2-7, with 7 bases lining up with TRBD1. CDR3 length equals 15 residues. Germline V gene lookup returns CDR1 SGHVS and CDR2 FNYEAQ. The J segment lost 4 bases and the V segment lost 1 base, leaving 7 bases of the junction unmatched. In DNA form, the CDR3 reads TGTGCCAGCAGCTTAGAGGTGGGACAGTGGTACGAGCAGTACTTC. Amino acids: CASSLEVGQWYEQYF.

This chain uses TRBV5-4 with TRBJ2-6; 8 nucleotides align to TRBD1. Losses at the gene ends were 2 bases for V and 4 bases for J; bases not matched to a gene: 8. CDR1 is SGHNT, CDR2 YYREEE, per germline (reference sequence). The CDR3 sequence is 17 residues long. The chain's CDR3 is CASSFGQGLGGANVLTF. The CDR3 DNA reads TGTGCCAGCAGCTTCGGACAGGGCCTTGGAGGGGCCAACGTCCTGACTTTC.

This clone occurred once. This CDR3 is CATNSPGTAWTEAFF. CDR3 nucleotide sequence: TGTGCCACCAACTCGCCCGGGACAGCGTGGACTGAAGCTTTCTTT. The J gene is TRBJ1-1, the V gene TRBV28; 7 bases are shared with TRBD1. The V segment lost 10 bases and the J segment 5 bases; nucleotides outside the gene matches: 16. The CDR3 has 15 amino acids. Germline V CDR1 and CDR2: MDHEN, SYDVKM.

The genes are TRBV30 and TRBJ2-1; 8 nucleotides match TRBD2. The CDR3 covers 15 residues. In germline, CDR1 is GTSNPN, CDR2 SVGIG (reference sequence). The junction had 8 bases not matched to a gene; V was cut back by 7 bases and J by 0 bases. CDR3: CAYPRSGSSYNEQFF. CDR3 DNA sequence: TGTGCCTACCCACGCAGCGGGAGCTCCTACAATGAGCAGTTCTTC.

This clone was recorded once. The chain is built from TRBV2 and TRBJ2-3; 8 bases map to TRBD2. The CDR3 runs 14 residues. CDR1 and CDR2 (germline): SNHLY, FYNNEI. V was pared by 8 bases and J by 2 bases, with 6 bases of the junction left unmatched. The CDR3, as DNA: TGTGCCAGCCAACGGACTAGCAACACAGATACGCAGTATTTT. Its translation: CASQRTSNTDTQYF.

This clone has only one observation. This chain uses TRBV30 with TRBJ2-1; TRBD2 aligns across 9 bases. The CDR3 has 13 amino acids. The V and J ends lost 0 bases and 16 bases, in that order; junction bases with no gene match: 10. Germline V CDR1 and CDR2: GTSNPN, SVGIG (reference sequence). The DNA for the CDR3 is TGTGCCTGGAGTGTGAGTAGCGGGAGTGGGGAATTCTTC. This translates into CAWSVSSGSGEFF.

The genes are TRBV4-1 and TRBJ2-2, with TRBD2 matching over 7 bases. Losses at the gene ends were 4 bases for V and 5 bases for J; bases not matched to a gene: 10. This CDR3 is 16 amino acids long. CDR1 is MGHRA, CDR2 YSYEKL, per germline. The CDR3 sequence: CASSLVGAGLTGELFF. The CDR3 DNA follows: TGCGCCAGCAGCCTCGTGGGAGCGGGATTAACCGGGGAGCTGTTTTTT.

This rearrangement joins TRBV23-1 to TRBJ2-5; D is unresolved. TRBV23-1 is filed as an ORF, its function uncertain. V was cut by 8 bases and J by 6 bases, with 7 bases left in between. CDR3 length: 10 residues. The CDR3 region is CASGLKTQYF. The CDR3 DNA sequence: TGCGCCAGCGGTCTAAAGACCCAGTACTTC.

The count of this clone is one. The chain links TRBV5-1 to TRBJ2-5, with 8 bases that match TRBD1. Germline V gene lookup returns CDR1 SGHRS and CDR2 YFSETQ. This CDR3 has 14 amino acids. V was clipped by 4 bases and J by 1 base; unmatched bases: 3. The CDR3 is CASSQDRGQETQYF. The CDR3 nucleotides are TGCGCCAGCAGCCAAGACAGGGGCCAAGAGACCCAGTACTTC.

V is TRBV29-1 and J is TRBJ1-1; perhaps TRBD1 as D (5 bases). Trimming removed 4 bases at V and 1 base at J, with 13 bases between. The CDR3 is made up of 14 amino acids. CDR1 SQVTM and CDR2 ANQGSEA come from the germline V gene. The CDR3 loop reads CSVGGRGQNTEAFF. CDR3 in DNA: TGCAGCGTTGGCGGTAGGGGCCAGAACACTGAAGCTTTCTTT.